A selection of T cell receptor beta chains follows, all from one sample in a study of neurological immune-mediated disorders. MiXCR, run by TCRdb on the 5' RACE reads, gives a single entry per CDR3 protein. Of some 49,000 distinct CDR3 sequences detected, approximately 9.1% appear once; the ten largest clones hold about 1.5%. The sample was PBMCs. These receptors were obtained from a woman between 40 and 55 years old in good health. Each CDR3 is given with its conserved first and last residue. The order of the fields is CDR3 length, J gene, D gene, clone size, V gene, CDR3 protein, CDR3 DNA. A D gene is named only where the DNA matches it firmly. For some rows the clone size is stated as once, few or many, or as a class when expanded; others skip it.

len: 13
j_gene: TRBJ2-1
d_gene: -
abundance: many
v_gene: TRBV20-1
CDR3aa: CSARGGRSNEQFF
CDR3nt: TGCAGTGCTAGAGGTGGGAGGAGCAATGAGCAGTTCTTC

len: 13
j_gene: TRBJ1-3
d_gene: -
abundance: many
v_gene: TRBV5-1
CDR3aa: CASSPNSGNTIYF
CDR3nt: TGCGCCAGCAGCCCGAACTCTGGAAACACCATATATTTT

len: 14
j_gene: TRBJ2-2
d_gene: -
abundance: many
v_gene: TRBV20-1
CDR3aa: CSARVMRGTGELFF
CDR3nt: TGCAGTGCTAGAGTAATGAGAGGAACCGGGGAGCTGTTTTTT

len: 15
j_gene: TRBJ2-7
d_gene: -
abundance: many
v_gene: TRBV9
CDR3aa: CASSVGRTGLEEQYF
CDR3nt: TGTGCCAGCAGCGTAGGCCGGACTGGGTTAGAAGAGCAGTACTTC

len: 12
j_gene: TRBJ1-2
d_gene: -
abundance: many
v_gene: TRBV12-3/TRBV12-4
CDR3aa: CASSPRAQGYTF
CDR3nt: TGTGCCAGCAGTCCTAGGGCCCAAGGCTACACCTTC

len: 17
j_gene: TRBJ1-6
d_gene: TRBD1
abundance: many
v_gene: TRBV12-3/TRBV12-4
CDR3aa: CASRGQGNSRHNSPLHF
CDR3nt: TGTGCCAGCAGGGGACAGGGAAACTCCCGTCATAATTCACCCCTCCACTTT

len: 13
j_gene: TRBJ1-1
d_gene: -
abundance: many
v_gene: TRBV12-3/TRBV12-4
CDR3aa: CASSLAIAVEAFF
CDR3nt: TGTGCCAGCAGTTTAGCGATAGCGGTTGAAGCTTTCTTT

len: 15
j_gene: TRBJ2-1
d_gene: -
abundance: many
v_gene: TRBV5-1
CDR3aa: CASSLETNRGNEQFF
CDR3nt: TGCGCCAGCAGCTTGGAGACAAACCGAGGCAATGAGCAGTTCTTC

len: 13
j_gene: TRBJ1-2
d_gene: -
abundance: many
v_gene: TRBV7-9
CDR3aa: CASSFGANYGYTF
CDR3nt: TGTGCCAGCAGCTTCGGGGCTAACTATGGCTACACCTTC

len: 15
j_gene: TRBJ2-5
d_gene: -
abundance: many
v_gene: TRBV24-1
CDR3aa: CATSDQDIFGETQYF
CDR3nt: TGTGCCACCAGTGATCAAGATATTTTTGGGGAGACCCAGTACTTC

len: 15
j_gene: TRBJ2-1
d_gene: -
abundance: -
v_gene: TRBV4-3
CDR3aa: CASQDRDGTANEQFF
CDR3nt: TGCGCCAGCCAGGACCGGGACGGGACTGCCAATGAGCAGTTCTTC

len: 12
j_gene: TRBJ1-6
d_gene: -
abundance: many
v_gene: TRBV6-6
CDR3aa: CASTRGDSPLHF
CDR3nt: TGTGCCAGCACTAGAGGGGATTCACCCCTCCACTTT

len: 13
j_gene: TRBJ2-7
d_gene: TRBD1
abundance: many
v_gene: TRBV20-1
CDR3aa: CSARSTGVYEQYF
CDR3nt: TGCAGTGCTAGATCGACAGGGGTCTACGAGCAGTACTTC

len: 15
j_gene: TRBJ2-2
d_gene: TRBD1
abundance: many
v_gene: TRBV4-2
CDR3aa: CASSQETGATGELFF
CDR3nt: TGTGCCAGCAGCCAAGAGACAGGGGCCACCGGGGAGCTGTTTTTT

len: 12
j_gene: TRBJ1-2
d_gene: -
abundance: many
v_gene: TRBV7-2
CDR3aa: CASRDSGDGYTF
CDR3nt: TGTGCCAGCAGGGATAGTGGGGATGGCTACACCTTC

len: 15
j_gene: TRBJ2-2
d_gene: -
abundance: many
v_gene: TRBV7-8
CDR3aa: CASSFQGGLTGELFF
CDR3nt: TGTGCCAGCAGCTTTCAGGGGGGATTAACCGGGGAGCTGTTTTTT

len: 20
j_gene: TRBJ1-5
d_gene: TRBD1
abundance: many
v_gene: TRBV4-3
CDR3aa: CASSQTLGEQGIPVNQPQHF
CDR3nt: TGCGCCAGCAGCCAAACACTCGGTGAACAGGGGATCCCTGTCAATCAGCCCCAGCATTTT

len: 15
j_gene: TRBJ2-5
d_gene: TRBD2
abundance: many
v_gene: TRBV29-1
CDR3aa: CSHPTSGGLQETQYF
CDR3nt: TGCAGCCACCCGACTAGCGGGGGACTCCAAGAGACCCAGTACTTC

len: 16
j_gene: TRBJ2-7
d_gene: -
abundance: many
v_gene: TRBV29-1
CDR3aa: CSVEELVGSPTPEQYF
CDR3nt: TGCAGCGTTGAAGAACTAGTAGGGAGTCCTACCCCCGAGCAGTACTTC

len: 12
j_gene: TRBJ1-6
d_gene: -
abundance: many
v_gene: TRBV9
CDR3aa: CASSVGGLPLHF
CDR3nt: TGTGCCAGCAGCGTAGGTGGGCTCCCCCTCCACTTT

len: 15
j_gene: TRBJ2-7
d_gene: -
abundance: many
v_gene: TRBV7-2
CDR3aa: CASSLGGAGRYEQYF
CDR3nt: TGTGCCAGCAGCTTAGGCGGGGCAGGCCGCTACGAGCAGTACTTC